The 26 T cell receptor beta chains listed next were all sequenced from one sample in a study of TIL therapy for anti-PD-1-resistant metastatic lung cancer. The time point is: pre-treatment sample, taken before nivolumab and TIL therapy. The immunoSEQ assay was v3. The assay was immunoSEQ multiplex PCR, and TCRdb's table has in-frame clones only and misses some. The sample has about 14,000 clones; about 82% are singletons. The starting material was blood, obtained at baseline. The source of these receptors is a person between 25 and 80 years old with non-small cell lung cancer.

The chain recombines TRBV4-3 with TRBJ1-2; 9 nucleotides align to TRBD1. CDR1 is LGHNA and CDR2 is YSLEER in the germline V gene. The CDR3 runs 15 residues. J was trimmed by 6 bases and V by 8 bases; bases with no gene match: 13. The DNA for the CDR3 is TGCGCCAGCTCTTACCGGAGGACAGGGGAGGATGGCTACACCTTC. Translated, it gives CASSYRRTGEDGYTF.

The chain joins TRBV7-2 to TRBJ2-1; no firm D call. Per the germline V gene, CDR1 is SGHTA and CDR2 is FQGNSA. V was clipped by 4 bases and J by 0 bases, with 19 bases between them. This CDR3 comprises 18 residues. CDR3 sequence (DNA): TGTGCCAGCAGCTCAGACCGACTCACCCCAGCCTCCTACAATGAGCAGTTCTTC. It specifies CASSSDRLTPASYNEQFF.

The chain uses TRBV29-1 and TRBJ1-2, with TRBD1 as a possible D gene (5 bases). The CDR3 runs 13 residues. V lost 4 bases and J lost 0, with 9 bases in between. Germline V CDR1 and CDR2: SQVTM, ANQGSEA. CDR3 nucleotides: TGCAGCGTTGGACAGATTCCTAACTATGGCTACACCTTC. Protein: CSVGQIPNYGYTF.

The chain couples TRBV4-3 to TRBJ2-1; D perhaps matches TRBD2 (5 bases). Trimming left V 0 bases short and J 9 bases short, with 18 bases between. This CDR3 contains 16 residues. Germline CDR1 and CDR2: LGHNA and YSLEER. CDR3 in amino acids: CASSQDRGSYRVEQFF. The CDR3 nucleotides are TGCGCCAGCAGCCAAGATCGAGGGTCCTATCGGGTTGAGCAGTTCTTC.

J is TRBJ2-7 and V is TRBV10-3, with D possibly being TRBD1 (5 bases). This CDR3 spans 13 amino acids. The V end was cut by 3 bases, the J end by 4 bases, with 10 bases between. The V gene's germline CDR1 is ENHRY and CDR2 SYGVKD. CDR3 in amino acids: CAISERTPYEQYF. The CDR3 DNA reads TGTGCCATCAGTGAAAGGACACCTTACGAGCAGTACTTC.

The CDR3 region is CARSGPRKLAGGTGELFF. The CDR3 bases are TGTGCCAGAAGCGGCCCTAGGAAGCTAGCGGGGGGGACCGGGGAGCTGTTTTTT. V gene TRBV5-3 combines with J gene TRBJ2-2, with 12 bases aligning to TRBD2. TRBV5-3 is annotated as an ORF whose role is uncertain. This CDR3 comprises 18 residues. With V trimmed by 4 bases and J by 5 bases, 12 bases remained unmatched.

This clone was found once. The chain joins TRBV5-5 to TRBJ1-5, with 7 bases fitting TRBD1. V dropped 4 bases and J dropped 4; count of bases not matched to a gene: 11. CDR3 length: 16 residues. Looked up from germline, CDR1 is SGHKS and CDR2 is YYEKEE (reference sequence). The CDR3 DNA reads TGTGCCAGCAGCGACAACCGGGACAGCTTAAATCAGCCCCAGCATTTT. It codes for CASSDNRDSLNQPQHF.

The rearrangement links TRBV2 to TRBJ2-3; 9 bases fit TRBD2. The ends lost 6 bases at V and 2 bases at J; junction bases unmatched: 6. Germline CDR1 reads SNHLY; CDR2 reads FYNNEI. The CDR3 extends over 15 amino acids. CDR3 coding DNA: TGTGCCAGCAGCCCGACTAGCGGTTACACAGATACGCAGTATTTT. Translation: CASSPTSGYTDTQYF.

The chain joins TRBV5-1 to TRBJ2-6, with unresolved D. Between the trimmed V and J ends, which lost 2 bases and 2 bases, there was a span of 5 bases. The length of the CDR3 is 14 residues. CDR1 SGHRS and CDR2 YFSETQ come from the germline V gene. This chain's CDR3 is CASSLRAGANVLTF. The CDR3 DNA follows: TGCGCCAGCAGCTTAAGGGCTGGGGCCAACGTCCTGACTTTC.

The chain is built from TRBV11-3 and TRBJ1-4; D unresolved. V shed 0 bases and J shed 4 bases, with 9 bases lying between them. CDR1 is SGHNT and CDR2 is YENEEA in the germline V gene. The CDR3 length is 15 residues. The CDR3 protein is CASSLESGFNEKLFF. Here the CDR3 DNA reads TGTGCCAGCAGCTTAGAGTCCGGGTTTAATGAAAAACTGTTTTTT.

This rearrangement joins TRBV7-6 to TRBJ1-5; D is uncertain. The V end was cut by 5 bases, the J end by 0 bases, with 8 bases between. CDR3 length equals 14 residues. The V gene's germline CDR1 is SGHVS and CDR2 FNYEAQ. The CDR3 DNA sequence: TGTGCCAGCAGCCCTCACTATAGCAATCAGCCCCAGCATTTT. It yields the protein CASSPHYSNQPQHF.

The rearrangement uses TRBV9 and TRBJ2-1, with D possibly being TRBD2 (6 bases). CDR3 length: 15 residues. The germline V and J ends were trimmed by 0 bases and 9 bases, with 16 bases remaining between them. The germline V gene encodes CDR1 SGDLS and CDR2 YYNGEE. The CDR3 region is CASSVDGRAGVEQFF. The CDR3 nucleotides read TGTGCCAGCAGCGTAGACGGGAGAGCTGGGGTTGAGCAGTTCTTC.

CDR3 sequence: CASRLSTGVGQETQYF. The CDR3 region has the DNA TGTGCCAGCAGACTATCGACAGGGGTGGGACAAGAGACCCAGTACTTC. The chain joins TRBV11-2 to TRBJ2-5; 8 nucleotides match TRBD1. J lost 2 bases, V lost 6 bases, and 11 bases had no gene match. The CDR3 totals 16 residues. Germline CDR1 SGHAT, CDR2 FQNNGV.

Only one count was recorded for this clone. The chain carries TRBV5-3 and TRBJ2-1; 7 bases map to TRBD1. TRBV5-3 has ORF status, its function being uncertain. Trimming cost V 1 base and J 10 bases; bases outside gene matches: 11. The CDR3 runs to 15 residues. The CDR3 region is CARSLSRQGQVEQFF. CDR3 sequence (DNA): TGTGCCAGAAGCTTGTCGAGACAGGGTCAGGTGGAGCAGTTCTTC.

The chain is built from TRBV18 and TRBJ1-6; 8 nucleotides align to TRBD1. Trimming took 4 bases from V and 4 from J; bases not matched to a gene: 3. Germline assignment: CDR1 KGHSH and CDR2 LQKENI. This CDR3 has 15 amino acids. The CDR3 nucleotides are TGTGCCAGCTCACGTGGACAGGGTTATAATTCACCCCTCCACTTT. This gives the protein CASSRGQGYNSPLHF.

The chain uses TRBV28 and TRBJ1-2; 8 positions match TRBD1. With 6 bases clipped from V and 5 bases from J, the junction kept 8 bases outside the gene matches. This CDR3 is 14 amino acids long. CDR1 is MDHEN, CDR2 SYDVKM, per germline. This chain's CDR3 is CASSTTGGSYGYTF. In DNA, the CDR3 is TGTGCCAGCAGCACAACAGGGGGAAGTTATGGCTACACCTTC.

The genes are TRBV7-2 and TRBJ1-1, with D possibly TRBD1 on 6 matching bases. V shed 6 bases and J shed 0 bases, with 20 bases lying between them. Germline-derived CDR1 and CDR2 are SGHTA and FQGNSA. The CDR3 length is 17 residues. The CDR3 is CASSLIPGHSLNTEAFF. In nucleotides, the CDR3 is TGTGCCAGCAGTTTAATTCCGGGACATTCGCTGAACACTGAAGCTTTCTTT.

This clone occurred a few times. The CDR3 region has the DNA TGCAGTGCTAGGCGGGGCTATGGCTACACCTTC. Its protein is CSARRGYGYTF. The chain is built from TRBV20-1 and TRBJ1-2; unclear D gene. This CDR3 region has 11 residues. Germline CDR1 reads DFQATT; CDR2 reads SNEGSKA (reference sequence). The germline V and J ends were trimmed by 3 bases and 4 bases, with 6 bases remaining between them.

The V and J genes are TRBV7-9 and TRBJ1-5; D is unresolved. Germline-derived CDR1 and CDR2 are SEHNR and FQNEAQ (reference sequence). The germline V and J ends were trimmed by 1 base and 4 bases, with 8 bases remaining between them. The CDR3 covers 14 residues. The CDR3 protein is CASSLVDGNQPQHF. The CDR3 bases are TGTGCCAGCAGCTTAGTGGACGGTAATCAGCCCCAGCATTTT.

This chain uses TRBV7-8 with TRBJ2-3, with D unresolved. Trimming took off 0 bases at V and 0 bases at J, with 10 bases between the two ends. This CDR3 has 16 amino acids. In germline, CDR1 is SGHVS, CDR2 FQNEAQ. This chain's CDR3 is CASSLASDPSTDTQYF. CDR3 in DNA: TGTGCCAGCAGCTTAGCGTCAGATCCGAGCACAGATACGCAGTATTTT.

V is TRBV29-1 and J is TRBJ1-1; D not certain. Trimming took 7 bases from V and 4 from J, leaving 13 bases between them. This CDR3 region has 12 residues. CDR1 SQVTM and CDR2 ANQGSEA come from the germline V gene. CDR3: CSALGWGTEAFF. In DNA, the CDR3 is TGCAGCGCCTTGGGGTGGGGCACTGAAGCTTTCTTT.

The CDR3 is CASSGDRVGGYTF. DNA of the CDR3: TGCGCCAGCAGCGGAGACAGGGTGGGTGGCTACACCTTC. This chain joins TRBV5-1 and TRBJ1-2; 7 bases match TRBD1. V lost 4 bases, J lost 7 bases, and 7 bases stayed unmatched. In germline, CDR1 is SGHRS, CDR2 YFSETQ. This CDR3 spans 13 amino acids.

V and J are TRBV9 and TRBJ2-3, with TRBD1 identical over 7 bases. The CDR3 runs to 19 residues. The germline V gene has CDR1 SGDLS and CDR2 YYNGEE. V trimming: 4 bases; J trimming: 2 bases; junction bases outside the gene matches: 19. CDR3 residues: CASSLGMRGRIVNTDTQYF. The CDR3, as DNA: TGTGCCAGCAGCCTTGGGATGAGGGGGCGCATTGTGAACACAGATACGCAGTATTTT.

The chain combines TRBV14 with TRBJ2-7, with 9 nucleotides matching TRBD1. CDR3 length equals 14 residues. CDR1 and CDR2 (germline): SGHDN, FVKESK. Losses at the gene ends were 4 bases for V and 1 base for J; bases not matched to a gene: 2. Here the CDR3 reads CASSRDRASYEQYF. Here the CDR3 DNA reads TGTGCCAGCAGCCGGGACAGGGCTTCCTACGAGCAGTACTTC.

A word on this clone: A read error is likely, as this CDR3 ends without the conserved phenylalanine or tryptophan. The rearrangement joins TRBV27 to TRBJ1-2; no firm D call. V lost 5 bases and J lost 2, with 9 bases in between. Germline V gene sequence: CDR1 MNHEY, CDR2 SMNVEV (reference sequence). The CDR3 runs 13 residues. The CDR3 DNA sequence: TGTGCCAGCAGTCGGGCCCAAAACTATGGCTACACCCTC. Its translation is CASSRAQNYGYTL.

The chain has TRBV19 and TRBJ2-4, with no clear D. The CDR3 has 14 amino acids. Trimming took 9 bases from V and 7 from J, leaving 19 bases between them. Germline V gene sequence: CDR1 LNHDA, CDR2 SQIVND (reference sequence). The CDR3 loop is CASTSVGSPNIQYF. Here the CDR3 DNA reads TGTGCCAGCACCTCCGTTGGTAGCCCTAACATTCAGTACTTC.